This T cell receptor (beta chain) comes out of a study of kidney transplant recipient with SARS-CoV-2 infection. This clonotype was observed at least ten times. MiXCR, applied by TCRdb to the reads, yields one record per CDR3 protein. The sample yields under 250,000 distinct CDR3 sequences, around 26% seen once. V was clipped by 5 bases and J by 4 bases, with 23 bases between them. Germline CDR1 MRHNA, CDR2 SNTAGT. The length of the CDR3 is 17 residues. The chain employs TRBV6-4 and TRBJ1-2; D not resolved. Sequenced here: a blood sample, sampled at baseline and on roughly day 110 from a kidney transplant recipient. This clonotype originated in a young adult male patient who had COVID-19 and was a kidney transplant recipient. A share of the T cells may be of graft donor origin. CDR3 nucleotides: TGTGCCAGCAGTTTGAGGTGCTCACACGGAAAGACCTATGGCTACACCTTC. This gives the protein CASSLRCSHGKTYGYTF.